This T cell receptor (beta chain) was obtained from a study of blood T cell repertoires in COVID-19. Repertoires were generated with immunoSEQ multiplex PCR, while TCRdb's copy carries only in-frame clones and drops some. The table has around 360,000 clones, more than 85% seen once. Looked up from germline, CDR1 is SNHLY and CDR2 is FYNNEI. Germline trimming cut 7 bases from V and 0 bases from J; bases unmatched to any gene: 22. This CDR3 spans 22 amino acids. The sequence was collected from a woman between 25 and 40 years old who had recovered from COVID-19. Input material: PBMCs or T cells enriched from blood (not recorded which). The chain has TRBV2 and TRBJ2-3, with TRBD2 matching 13 bases. The CDR3 DNA reads as TGTGCCAGCACCTACTTAAGCGGTGGAGGACTAGCGGGAGAGGCTAGCACAGATACGCAGTATTTT. Its translation: CASTYLSGGGLAGEASTDTQYF.